This paragraph reports one T cell receptor (beta chain). This entry belongs to a study of T cell changes during pregnancy in multiple sclerosis. Per the germline V gene, CDR1 is SQVTM and CDR2 is ANQGSEA. This CDR3 comprises 15 residues. V was pared by 7 bases and J by 4 bases, with 7 bases of the junction left unmatched. Assay: immunoSEQ multiplex PCR; the TCRdb copy retains only in-frame clones and omits some. The table records about 60,000 clones, 90% to 95% of them present only once. This clonotype was sampled from a female donor with multiple sclerosis, enrolled in a pregnancy study. The specimen comprised peripheral blood, sampled in the first trimester of pregnancy. V usage is TRBV29-1 and J usage is TRBJ2-7, with 16 bases fitting TRBD2. The CDR3 nucleotides are TGCAGCGCCTTGGGACTAGCGGGGGGGCTTTACGAGCAGTACTTC. Its translation is CSALGLAGGLYEQYF.